A single sample is the source of the 16 T cell receptor beta chains below, sequenced in a study of T-cell reconstitution after alpha-beta-depleted transplantation in children. Unique molecular identifiers featured in how the TCRbeta library was prepared. TCRdb ran MiXCR on the PCR reads and lists one entry per CDR3 protein. Here the sample spans approximately 300,000 distinct CDR3 sequences, around a tenth being singletons. This specimen was PBMCs, taken before TCRalphabeta/CD19-depleted stem cell transplant. Receptors originate from a boy under two years old with acute myeloid leukemia, due to receive a stem cell transplant.

Remarks on this clonotype: This may stem from a read error, because a much larger clone lies one nucleotide away. Here the CDR3 omits its conserved ending phenylalanine or tryptophan, so a read error is the likely source. J is TRBJ1-1 and V is TRBV20-1; D gene uncertain. Trimming shortened V by 5 bases and J by 7 bases, and 11 bases separated the two germline ends. There are 11 residues in the CDR3. The germline V gene encodes CDR1 DFQATT and CDR2 SNEGSKA (reference sequence). The CDR3 loop is CSALGGFEAFS. The CDR3 region has the DNA TGCAGTGCTCTTGGAGGGTTTGAAGCTTTCTCT.

CDR3 nucleotides: TGTGCCAGCAGCTTAAGGCCCCGAGGGACAGTACTCTCTGGGGCCAACGTCCTGACTTTC. This codes for CASSLRPRGTVLSGANVLTF. The genes are TRBV7-3 and TRBJ2-6; 7 positions match TRBD1. This CDR3 has 20 amino acids. Germline lookup yields CDR1 SGHTA and CDR2 FQGTGA. The J segment lost 0 bases and the V segment lost 1 base, leaving 12 bases of the junction unmatched.

CDR3 residues: CASSLSEFYEQYF. The CDR3 nucleotides are TGTGCCAGCAGCTTATCAGAATTCTACGAGCAGTACTTC. The chain links TRBV7-9 to TRBJ2-7, with no clear D. Germline CDR1 is SEHNR and CDR2 is FQNEAQ (reference sequence). The germline V and J ends were trimmed by 2 bases and 3 bases, with 8 bases remaining between them. The length of the CDR3 is 13 residues.

This clonotype was seen only a few times. The chain recombines TRBV7-9 with TRBJ2-7; 14 nucleotides match TRBD2. This CDR3 contains 14 residues. The germline V gene has CDR1 SEHNR and CDR2 FQNEAQ (reference sequence). The junction had 8 bases not matched to a gene; V was cut back by 4 bases and J by 12 bases. The CDR3 DNA reads as TGTGCCAGCAGCTCGACTAGCGGGGGGGCCTCGAGGTACTTC. As protein: CASSSTSGGASRYF.

The sample holds many counts of this clonotype. This sequence joins TRBV12-3 or TRBV12-4 and TRBJ2-5; TRBD2 agrees at 12 bases. The CDR3 runs 16 residues. V lost 6 bases, J lost 5 bases, and 10 bases stayed unmatched. CDR3 nucleotides: TGTGCCAGCAGGAGACAAGGACTAGCGGGGTTCGAGACCCAGTACTTC. Translating it yields CASRRQGLAGFETQYF.

This clonotype was seen many times. V usage is TRBV7-2 and J usage is TRBJ2-2, with TRBD1 matching over 9 bases. This CDR3 spans 17 amino acids. The germline gives CDR1 SGHTA, CDR2 FQGNSA. The junction had 9 bases not matched to a gene; V was cut back by 1 base and J by 6 bases. Here the CDR3 DNA reads TGTGCCAGCAGCTTAGTAGGGGTACAGGGGGCGCCCGGGGAGCTGTTTTTT. Translation: CASSLVGVQGAPGELFF.

This chain connects TRBV12-3 or TRBV12-4 to TRBJ2-3, with D unclear. This CDR3 comprises 16 residues. V lost 0 bases and J 0 bases, leaving 10 bases between the germline ends. The CDR3 spells CASSLAGRASTDTQYF. The CDR3 DNA is TGTGCCAGCAGTTTAGCGGGAAGGGCTAGCACAGATACGCAGTATTTT.

Regarding this clonotype: A much larger clone is a single base away; this may be a read error. DNA of the CDR3: TGTGCCAGCAGATCCGGGACAGGGGATGGCTACACCTTC. Its translation: CASRSGTGDGYTF. The V and J genes are TRBV27 and TRBJ1-2; TRBD1 agrees at 10 bases. This CDR3 is 13 amino acids long. Germline V gene data show CDR1 as MNHEY and CDR2 as SMNVEV (reference sequence). The V and J ends lost 6 bases and 6 bases, in that order; junction bases with no gene match: 4.

The DNA of the CDR3 is TGTGCCAGCAGGTTAGATACCGTCTCTGGGGCCAACGTCCTGACTTTC. Protein: CASRLDTVSGANVLTF. The J gene is TRBJ2-6, the V gene TRBV2; D remains ambiguous. Trimming removed 6 bases from V and 0 bases from J, with 12 bases in between. Germline assignment: CDR1 SNHLY and CDR2 FYNNEI. The CDR3 extends over 16 amino acids.

This clonotype was recorded at least ten times. The genes are TRBV5-1 and TRBJ2-7; tentatively, D is TRBD1 (5 bases). Germline V gene sequence: CDR1 SGHRS, CDR2 YFSETQ. The CDR3 sequence is 14 residues long. Trimming shortened V by 0 bases and J by 2 bases, and 9 bases separated the two germline ends. CDR3 bases: TGCGCCAGCAGCTTGGCCACAGGTGCCTACGAGCAGTACTTC. Translating gives CASSLATGAYEQYF. The full variable domain, in which reference TRBV5-1 and TRBJ2-7 provide the parts outside the CDR3, is KAGVTQTPRYLIKTRGQQVTLSCSPISGHRSVSWYQQTPGQGLQFLFEYFSETQRNKGNFPGRFSGRQFSNSRSEMNVSTLELGDSALYLCASSLATGAYEQYFGPGTRLTVT.

This clonotype was counted many times. The chain has TRBV9 and TRBJ1-5; D is perhaps TRBD1 (6 bases). Germline V gene lookup returns CDR1 SGDLS and CDR2 YYNGEE. The CDR3 is 17 amino acids. Trimming took 4 bases from V and 2 from J, leaving 19 bases between them. The CDR3 nucleotides are TGTGCCAGCAGCCCAGGGGAGGGGGAAATGGGCAATCAGCCCCAGCATTTT. Translating it yields CASSPGEGEMGNQPQHF. Supplemented by reference TRBV9 and TRBJ1-5, the full variable domain reads DSGVTQTPKHLITATGQRVTLRCSPRSGDLSVYWYQQSLDQGLQFLIQYYNGEERAKGNILERFSAQQFPDLHSELNLSSLELGDSALYFCASSPGEGEMGNQPQHFGDGTRLSIL.

This clonotype was found many times. This chain links TRBV20-1 with TRBJ1-5; TRBD1 is a possible D gene (6 bases). The V and J ends lost 2 bases and 2 bases respectively, with 7 bases between them. Looked up from germline, CDR1 is DFQATT and CDR2 is SNEGSKA (reference sequence). CDR3 size: 13 residues. In DNA, the CDR3 is TGCAGTGCTAGAAGACAGGGCAATCAGCCCCAGCATTTT. It translates to CSARRQGNQPQHF.

In this sample, this clonotype turned up many times. The CDR3 region is CASSPSGRLAGGVGANVLTF. The CDR3 nucleotides read TGTGCCAGCAGCCCCTCCGGTAGACTAGCGGGAGGGGTTGGGGCCAACGTCCTGACTTTC. The genes are TRBV9 and TRBJ2-6; 14 positions match TRBD2. Unmatched junction bases numbered 12, after V lost 4 bases and J lost 3 bases. The CDR3 sequence is 20 residues long. CDR1 is SGDLS, CDR2 YYNGEE, per germline.

This clonotype occurred many times. The rearrangement joins TRBV4-2 to TRBJ2-3; 8 positions match TRBD2. The J segment lost 3 bases and the V segment lost 5 bases, leaving 10 bases of the junction unmatched. CDR1 is LGHNA and CDR2 is YNFKEQ in the germline V gene. The CDR3 runs 16 residues. This CDR3 reads CASSFRSGSRTDTQYF. The CDR3 region has the DNA TGTGCCAGCAGCTTTCGGAGCGGGAGTAGAACAGATACGCAGTATTTT.

This clonotype was seen a few times. This rearrangement joins TRBV7-9 to TRBJ2-3; D might be TRBD2 (7 bases). CDR1 is SEHNR and CDR2 is FQNEAQ in the germline V gene (reference sequence). Trimming stripped 2 bases from V and 4 bases from J, with 13 bases between. The CDR3 is 15 residues long. This CDR3 is CASSLRGGRADTQYF. In DNA form, the CDR3 reads TGTGCCAGCAGCTTAAGGGGGGGGCGTGCAGATACGCAGTATTTT.

This clonotype was counted ten times or more. This rearrangement joins TRBV20-1 to TRBJ2-7; D not resolved. The DNA end is a closer match to TRBJ2-5, so the J assignment may be wrong. The CDR3 covers 12 residues. The V gene's germline CDR1 is DFQATT and CDR2 SNEGSKA (reference sequence). The DNA for the CDR3 is TGCAGTGCTGCAGAAAGGCCCGGGACCCAGTACTTC. Translated: CSAAERPGTQYF.